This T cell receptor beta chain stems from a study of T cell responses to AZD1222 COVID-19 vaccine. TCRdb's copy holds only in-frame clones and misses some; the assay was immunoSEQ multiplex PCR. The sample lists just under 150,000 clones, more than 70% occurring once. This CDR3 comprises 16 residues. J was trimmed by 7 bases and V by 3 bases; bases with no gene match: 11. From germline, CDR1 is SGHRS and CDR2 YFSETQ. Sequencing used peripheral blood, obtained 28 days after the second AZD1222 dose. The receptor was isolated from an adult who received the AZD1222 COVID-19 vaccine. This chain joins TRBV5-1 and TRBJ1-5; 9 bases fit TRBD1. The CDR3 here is CASSYSGTGLGQPQHF. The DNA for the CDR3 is TGCGCCAGCAGCTACTCCGGGACAGGGCTGGGACAGCCCCAGCATTTT.